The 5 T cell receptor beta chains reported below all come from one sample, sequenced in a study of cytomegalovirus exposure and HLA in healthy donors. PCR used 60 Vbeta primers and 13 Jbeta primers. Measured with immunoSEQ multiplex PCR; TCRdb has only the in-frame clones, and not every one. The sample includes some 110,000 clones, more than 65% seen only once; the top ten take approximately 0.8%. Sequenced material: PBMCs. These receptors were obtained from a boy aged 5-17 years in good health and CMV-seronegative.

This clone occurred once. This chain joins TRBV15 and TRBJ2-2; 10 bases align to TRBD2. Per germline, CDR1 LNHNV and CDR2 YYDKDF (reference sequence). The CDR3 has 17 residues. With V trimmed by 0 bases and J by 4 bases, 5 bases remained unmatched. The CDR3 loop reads CATSRDLIAGGTGELFF. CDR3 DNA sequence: TGTGCCACCAGCAGAGACTTAATAGCGGGGGGCACCGGGGAGCTGTTTTTT.

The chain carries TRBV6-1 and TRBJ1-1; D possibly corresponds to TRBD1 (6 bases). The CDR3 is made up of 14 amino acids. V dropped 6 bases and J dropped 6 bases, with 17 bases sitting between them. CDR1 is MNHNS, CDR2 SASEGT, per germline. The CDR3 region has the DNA TGTGCCAGCAGGAGGGACATCGTGCTTCCTGAAGCTTTCTTT. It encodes CASRRDIVLPEAFF.

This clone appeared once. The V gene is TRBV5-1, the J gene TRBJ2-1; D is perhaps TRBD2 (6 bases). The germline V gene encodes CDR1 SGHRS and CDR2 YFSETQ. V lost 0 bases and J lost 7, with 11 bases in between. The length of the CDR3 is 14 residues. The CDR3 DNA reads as TGCGCCAGCAGCTTGGGAGGGAGGTTAAATGAGCAGTTCTTC. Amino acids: CASSLGGRLNEQFF.

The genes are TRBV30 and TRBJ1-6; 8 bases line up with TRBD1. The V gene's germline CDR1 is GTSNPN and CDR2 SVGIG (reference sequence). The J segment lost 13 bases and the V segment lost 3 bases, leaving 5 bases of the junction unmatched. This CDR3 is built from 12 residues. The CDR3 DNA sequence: TGTGCCTGGAGCGAAGGACAGGGTCCCCTCCACTTT. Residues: CAWSEGQGPLHF.

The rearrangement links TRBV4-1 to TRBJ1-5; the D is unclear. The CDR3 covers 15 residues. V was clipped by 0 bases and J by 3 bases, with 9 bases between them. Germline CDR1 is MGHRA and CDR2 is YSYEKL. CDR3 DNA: TGCGCCAGCAGCCAAGACGGGGATGACAATCAGCCCCAGCATTTT. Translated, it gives CASSQDGDDNQPQHF.